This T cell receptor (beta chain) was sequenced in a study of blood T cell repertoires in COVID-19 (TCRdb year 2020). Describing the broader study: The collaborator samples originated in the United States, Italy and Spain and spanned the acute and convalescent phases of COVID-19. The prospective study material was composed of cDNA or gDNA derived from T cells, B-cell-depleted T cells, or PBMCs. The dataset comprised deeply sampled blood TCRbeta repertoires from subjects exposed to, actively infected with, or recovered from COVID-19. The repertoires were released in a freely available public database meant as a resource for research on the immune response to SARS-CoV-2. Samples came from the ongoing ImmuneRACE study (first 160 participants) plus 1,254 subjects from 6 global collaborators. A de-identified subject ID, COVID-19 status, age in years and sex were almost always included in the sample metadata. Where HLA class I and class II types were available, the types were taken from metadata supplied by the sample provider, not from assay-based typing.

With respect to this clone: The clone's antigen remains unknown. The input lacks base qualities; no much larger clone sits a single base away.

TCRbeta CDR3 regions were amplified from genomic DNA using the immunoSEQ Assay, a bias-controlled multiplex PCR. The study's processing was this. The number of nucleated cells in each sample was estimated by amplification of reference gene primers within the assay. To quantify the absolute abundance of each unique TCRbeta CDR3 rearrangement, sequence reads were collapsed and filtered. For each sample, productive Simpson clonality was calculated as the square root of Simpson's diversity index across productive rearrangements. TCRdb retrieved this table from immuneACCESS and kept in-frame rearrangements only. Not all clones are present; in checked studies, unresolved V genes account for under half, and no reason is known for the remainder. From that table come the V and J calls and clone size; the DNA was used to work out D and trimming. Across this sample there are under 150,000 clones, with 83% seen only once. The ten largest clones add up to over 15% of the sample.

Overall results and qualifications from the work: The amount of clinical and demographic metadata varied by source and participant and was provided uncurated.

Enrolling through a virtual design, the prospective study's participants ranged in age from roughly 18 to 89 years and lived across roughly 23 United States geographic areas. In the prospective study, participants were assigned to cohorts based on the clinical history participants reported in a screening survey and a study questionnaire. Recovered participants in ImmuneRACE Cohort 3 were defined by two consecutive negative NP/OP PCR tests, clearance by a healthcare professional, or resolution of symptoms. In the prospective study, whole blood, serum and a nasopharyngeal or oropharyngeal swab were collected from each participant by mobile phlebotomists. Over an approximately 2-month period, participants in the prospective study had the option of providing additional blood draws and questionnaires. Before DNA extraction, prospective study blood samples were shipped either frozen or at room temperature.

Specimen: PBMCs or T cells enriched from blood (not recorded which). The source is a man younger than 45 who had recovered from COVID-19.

The sequence in DNA is TGCGCCAGCAGCCAAGGACCGGACAGTCCCTACGAGCAGTACTTC. This yields the protein CASSQGPDSPYEQYF. This sequence uses TRBV4-1 and TRBJ2-7; a tentative D call is TRBD1 (6 bases match). Including the terminal cysteine and phenylalanine, the CDR3 comprises 15 residues. CDR3 DNA only is kept here, 45 bases in frame from base 1. V and J lose 1 base and 2 bases, and a span of 12 bases separates them. CDR1 and CDR2 (MGHRA, YSYEKL) derive from the germline V gene.